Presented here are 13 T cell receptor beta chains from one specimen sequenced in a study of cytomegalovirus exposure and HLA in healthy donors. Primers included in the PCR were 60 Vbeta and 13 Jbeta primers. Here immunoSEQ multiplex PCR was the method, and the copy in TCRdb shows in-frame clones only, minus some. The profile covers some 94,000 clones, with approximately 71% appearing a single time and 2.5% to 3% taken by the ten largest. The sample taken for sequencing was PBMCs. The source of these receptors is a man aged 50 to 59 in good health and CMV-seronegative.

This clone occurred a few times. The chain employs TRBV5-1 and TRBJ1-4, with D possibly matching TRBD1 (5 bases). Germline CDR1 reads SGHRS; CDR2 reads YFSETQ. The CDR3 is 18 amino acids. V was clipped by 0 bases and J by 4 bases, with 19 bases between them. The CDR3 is CASSLASGPPPHNEKLFF. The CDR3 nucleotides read TGCGCCAGCAGCTTGGCTTCAGGGCCCCCTCCTCATAATGAAAAACTGTTTTTT.

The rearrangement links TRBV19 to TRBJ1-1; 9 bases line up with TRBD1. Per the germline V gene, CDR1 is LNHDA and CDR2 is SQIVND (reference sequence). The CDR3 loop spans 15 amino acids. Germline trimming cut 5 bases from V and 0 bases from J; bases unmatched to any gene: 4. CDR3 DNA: TGTGCCAGTAGTGTCACAGGGGGCGTGAACACTGAAGCTTTCTTT. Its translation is CASSVTGGVNTEAFF.

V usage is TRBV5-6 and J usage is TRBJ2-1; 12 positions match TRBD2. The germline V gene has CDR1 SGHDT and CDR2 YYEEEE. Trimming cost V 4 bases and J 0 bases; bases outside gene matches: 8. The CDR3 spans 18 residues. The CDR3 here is CASSQGLAGANSYNEQFF. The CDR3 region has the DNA TGTGCCAGCAGCCAGGGACTAGCGGGTGCCAACTCCTACAATGAGCAGTTCTTC.

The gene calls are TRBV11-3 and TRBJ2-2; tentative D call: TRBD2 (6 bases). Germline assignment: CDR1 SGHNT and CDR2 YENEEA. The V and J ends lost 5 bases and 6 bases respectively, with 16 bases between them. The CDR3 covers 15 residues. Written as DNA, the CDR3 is TGTGCCAGCAGCCCCGGGACTCGGGGATCCGGGGAGCTGTTTTTT. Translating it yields CASSPGTRGSGELFF.

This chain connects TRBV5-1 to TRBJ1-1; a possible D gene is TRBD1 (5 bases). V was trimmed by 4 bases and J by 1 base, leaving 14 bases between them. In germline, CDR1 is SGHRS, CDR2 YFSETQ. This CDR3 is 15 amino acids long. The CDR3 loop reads CASSVSGPKNTEAFF. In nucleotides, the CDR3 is TGCGCCAGCAGCGTCTCAGGGCCTAAGAACACTGAAGCTTTCTTT.

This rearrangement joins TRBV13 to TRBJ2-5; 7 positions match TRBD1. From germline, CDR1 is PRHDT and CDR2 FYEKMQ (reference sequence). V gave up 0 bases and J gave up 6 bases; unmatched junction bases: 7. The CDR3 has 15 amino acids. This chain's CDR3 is CASSLGGRGQKTQYF. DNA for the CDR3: TGTGCCAGCAGCTTAGGCGGAAGGGGGCAAAAGACCCAGTACTTC. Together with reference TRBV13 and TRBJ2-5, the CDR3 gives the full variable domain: AAGVIQSPRHLIKEKRETATLKCYPIPRHDTVYWYQQGPGQDPQFLISFYEKMQSDKGSIPDRFSAQQFSDYHSELNMSSLELGDSALYFCASSLGGRGQKTQYFGPGTRLLVL.

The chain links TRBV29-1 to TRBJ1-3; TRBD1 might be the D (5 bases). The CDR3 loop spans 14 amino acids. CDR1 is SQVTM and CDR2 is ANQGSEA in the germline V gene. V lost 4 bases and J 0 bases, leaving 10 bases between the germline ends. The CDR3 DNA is TGCAGCGTTGTAGGACAACTCTCTGGAAACACCATATATTTT. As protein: CSVVGQLSGNTIYF.

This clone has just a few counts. The DNA for the CDR3 is TGTGCCAGCAGCCAAGATCTGGCCAGAAGCTCCTACAATGAGCAGTTCTTC. Amino acid sequence: CASSQDLARSSYNEQFF. The chain combines TRBV4-2 with TRBJ2-1; D is uncertain. Germline V gene data show CDR1 as LGHNA and CDR2 as YNFKEQ. Trimming shortened V by 0 bases and J by 0 bases, and 12 bases separated the two germline ends. The CDR3 has 17 residues.

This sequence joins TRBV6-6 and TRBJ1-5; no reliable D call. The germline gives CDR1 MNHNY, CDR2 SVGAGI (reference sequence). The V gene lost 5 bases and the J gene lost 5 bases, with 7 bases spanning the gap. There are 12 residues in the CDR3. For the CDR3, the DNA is TGTGCCAGCAGTCTCGCGGATCAGCCCCAGCATTTT. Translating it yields CASSLADQPQHF.

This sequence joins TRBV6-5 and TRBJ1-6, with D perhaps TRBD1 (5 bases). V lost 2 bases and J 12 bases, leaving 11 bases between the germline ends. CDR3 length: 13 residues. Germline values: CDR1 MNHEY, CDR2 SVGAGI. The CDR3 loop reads CASSYRGQGPLHF. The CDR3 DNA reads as TGTGCCAGCAGTTACAGGGGCCAGGGACCCCTCCACTTT.

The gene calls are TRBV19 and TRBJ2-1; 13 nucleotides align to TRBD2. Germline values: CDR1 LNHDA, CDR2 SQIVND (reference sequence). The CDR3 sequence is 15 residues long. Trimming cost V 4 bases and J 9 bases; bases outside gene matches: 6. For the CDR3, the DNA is TGTGCCAGTAGTACCGGACTAGCGGGAGCGGGTGAGCAGTTCTTC. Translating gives CASSTGLAGAGEQFF.

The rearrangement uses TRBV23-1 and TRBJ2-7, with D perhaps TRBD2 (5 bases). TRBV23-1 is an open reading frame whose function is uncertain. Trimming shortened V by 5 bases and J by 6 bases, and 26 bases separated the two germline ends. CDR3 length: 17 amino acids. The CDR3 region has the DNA TGCGCCAGCAGTGCTATCCAATATGAGGGCCCTGAGGGCGAGCAGTACGTC. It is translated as CASSAIQYEGPEGEQYV.

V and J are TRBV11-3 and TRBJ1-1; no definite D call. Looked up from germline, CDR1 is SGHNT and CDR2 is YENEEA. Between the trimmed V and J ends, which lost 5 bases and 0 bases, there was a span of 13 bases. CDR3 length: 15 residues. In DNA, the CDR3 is TGTGCCAGCAGCCCTGCAGCGGGTATGAACACTGAAGCTTTCTTT. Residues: CASSPAAGMNTEAFF.